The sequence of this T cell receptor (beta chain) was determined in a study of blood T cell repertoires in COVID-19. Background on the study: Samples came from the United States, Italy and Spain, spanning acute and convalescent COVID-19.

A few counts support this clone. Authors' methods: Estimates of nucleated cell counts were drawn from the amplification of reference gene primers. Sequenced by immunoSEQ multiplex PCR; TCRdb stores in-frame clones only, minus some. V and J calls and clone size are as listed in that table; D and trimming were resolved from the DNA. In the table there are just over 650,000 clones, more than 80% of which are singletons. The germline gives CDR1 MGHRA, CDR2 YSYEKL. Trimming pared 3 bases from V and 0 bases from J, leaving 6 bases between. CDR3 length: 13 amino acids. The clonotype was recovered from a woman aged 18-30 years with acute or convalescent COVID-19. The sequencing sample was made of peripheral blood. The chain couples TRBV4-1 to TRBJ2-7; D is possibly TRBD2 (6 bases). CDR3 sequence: CASSQGGSYEQYF. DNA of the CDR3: TGCGCCAGCAGCCAGGGGGGCTCCTACGAGCAGTACTTC.